Following are 5 T cell receptor beta chains from one sample sequenced in a study of blood T cell repertoires in COVID-19. The repertoire was sequenced with immunoSEQ multiplex PCR; TCRdb's copy has only in-frame clones and lacks some. Here the sample spans 650,000 to 800,000 clones, 85% to 90% being singletons. The material sequenced was peripheral blood. These receptors were collected from a woman aged 18 to 35 with acute or convalescent COVID-19.

In its sample, this clone was seen a few times. The V and J genes are TRBV20-1 and TRBJ1-6; a weak D match, TRBD1 (6 bases). The germline CDR1 and CDR2 sequences are DFQATT and SNEGSKA (reference sequence). The CDR3 runs to 18 residues. V lost 3 bases, J lost 9 bases, and 27 bases lay in between. The CDR3 loop reads CSASNRGRGLLLGSPLHF. The CDR3 nucleotides read TGCAGTGCTAGTAATAGGGGGAGAGGATTGTTATTGGGTTCACCCCTCCACTTT.

The chain carries TRBV18 and TRBJ1-1, with 9 nucleotides matching TRBD1. Germline V gene data show CDR1 as KGHSH and CDR2 as LQKENI. The V gene end was trimmed by 1 base and the J gene end by 5 bases; junction bases not matched to a gene: 8. The CDR3 is 16 amino acids. The CDR3 DNA sequence: TGTGCCAGCTCACCACAGACAGGGGGTGAGGGTACTGAAGCTTTCTTT. Translated: CASSPQTGGEGTEAFF. Supplemented by reference TRBV18 and TRBJ1-1, the full variable domain reads NAGVMQNPRHLVRRRGQEARLRCSPMKGHSHVYWYRQLPEEGLKFMVYLQKENIIDESGMPKERFSAEFPKEGPSILRIQQVVRGDSAAYFCASSPQTGGEGTEAFFGQGTRLTVV.

The chain carries TRBV5-1 and TRBJ2-1; a weak D match, TRBD1 (6 bases). Trimming removed 4 bases at V and 1 base at J, with 9 bases between. Germline V CDR1 and CDR2: SGHRS, YFSETQ. This CDR3 contains 14 residues. CDR3 protein: CASSRTASYNEQFF. In DNA form, the CDR3 reads TGCGCCAGCAGCAGGACAGCATCCTACAATGAGCAGTTCTTC.

This clone was found once. The chain recombines TRBV6-6 with TRBJ2-2; D possibly corresponds to TRBD2 (5 bases). Deletions cut 0 bases from V and 3 bases from J, with 5 bases between. CDR1 MNHNY and CDR2 SVGAGI come from the germline V gene (reference sequence). This CDR3 is built from 14 residues. The CDR3 region is CASSYSRDTGELFF. CDR3 sequence (DNA): TGTGCCAGCAGTTACTCGAGGGACACCGGGGAGCTGTTTTTT.

J is TRBJ1-6 and V is TRBV3-1 (or the pseudogene TRBV3-2); D ambiguous. Germline CDR1 LGHDT, CDR2 YNNKEL (reference sequence). Trimming removed 1 base at V and 1 base at J, with 5 bases between. The CDR3 sequence is 15 residues long. The CDR3 here is CASSQAFSYNSPLHF. The CDR3 DNA reads TGTGCCAGCAGCCAAGCCTTTTCCTATAATTCACCCCTCCACTTT.